This T cell receptor (beta chain) was captured in a study of blood T cell repertoires in COVID-19. About the research overall: Donors in the United States, Italy and Spain gave samples during acute or convalescent COVID-19.

Looked up from germline, CDR1 is SGHTS and CDR2 is YDEGEE. J was trimmed by 5 bases and V by 4 bases; bases with no gene match: 1. The length of the CDR3 is 13 residues. Clones were read by immunoSEQ multiplex PCR, and TCRdb kept only the in-frame ones, dropping some. The data show about 76,000 clones, about 87% seen once. Sequenced sample: peripheral blood. This TCR came from a man over 45 with active COVID-19. The V and J genes are TRBV5-8 and TRBJ1-4, with TRBD1 identical over 8 bases. CDR3 sequence: CASSRDRNEKLFF. In DNA form, the CDR3 reads TGTGCCAGCAGCCGGGACAGGAATGAAAAACTGTTTTTT.